This TCR beta chain is drawn from a study of cytomegalovirus exposure and HLA in healthy donors. About this clone itself: Antigen specificity is unknown.

Repertoires were generated with immunoSEQ multiplex PCR, while TCRdb's copy carries only in-frame clones and drops some. The table records under 200,000 clones, 86% of them present only once. The donors were in the approximately 120-subject validation cohort, distinct from the approximately 700-subject first cohort. Study-level points and caveats: Listed as cytomegalovirus-associated were 150 or so TCR beta chains. While the bulk of TCR sequences proved rare, some public TCRs turned up in many donors.

The V and J ends lost 7 bases and 11 bases respectively, with 27 bases between them. CDR3 length: 15 amino acids. Germline values: CDR1 SGHDT, CDR2 YYEEEE. The chain joins TRBV5-6 to TRBJ1-2; a possible D gene is TRBD1 (5 bases). This receptor was taken from a young woman in good health and CMV-seronegative. Input material: PBMCs. The DNA of the CDR3 is TGTGCCAGCGGTCAGCTGGGTCCGGAGGGGTTGGGGTACACCTTC. Its protein is CASGQLGPEGLGYTF.